This is a list of T cell receptor beta chains from one sample in a study of CD8 T cells in ankylosing spondylitis. One entry per CDR3 protein, called by TCRdb with MiXCR from the 5' RACE reads. Here the sample spans approximately 400,000 distinct CDR3 sequences, over 15% being singletons. Source material: blood, either unsorted or a sorted T cell fraction (not recorded which). The receptors come from a male donor with ankylosing spondylitis. Each CDR3 is given with its conserved first and last residue. Fields, in order: D gene, clone size, V gene, J gene, CDR3 DNA, CDR3 protein. The D gene is left open where the match is weak. Clone sizes are given selectively: once, few, many, or a class where the clone is expanded.

D gene: TRBD2; clone size: -; V gene: TRBV29-1; J gene: TRBJ2-7; CDR3 DNA: TGCAGCGTTACCCATAGCGGGGGGGCTCGAGAGCAGTACTTC; CDR3 protein: CSVTHSGGAREQYF
D gene: TRBD2; clone size: few; V gene: TRBV4-1; J gene: TRBJ2-7; CDR3 DNA: TGCGCCAGCAGCCAGGGGGGGGACGGCTCCTACGAGCAGTACTTC; CDR3 protein: CASSQGGDGSYEQYF
D gene: TRBD1; clone size: once; V gene: TRBV25-1; J gene: TRBJ2-1; CDR3 DNA: TGTGCCAGCAGCGCGGACAGGGCCTTCTACAATGAGCAGTTCTTC; CDR3 protein: CASSADRAFYNEQFF
D gene: -; clone size: -; V gene: TRBV20-1; J gene: TRBJ1-1; CDR3 DNA: TGCAGTGCTAGTTACGGGGGGCGGACTGAAGCTTTCTTT; CDR3 protein: CSASYGGRTEAFF
D gene: TRBD1; clone size: many; V gene: TRBV20-1; J gene: TRBJ2-1; CDR3 DNA: TGCAGTGCTAGAGATGGGCGACAGGGGACCTACAATGAGCAGTTCTTC; CDR3 protein: CSARDGRQGTYNEQFF
D gene: -; clone size: -; V gene: TRBV12-3/TRBV12-4; J gene: TRBJ2-1; CDR3 DNA: TGTGCCAGCAGTTTAAAACTAGCCAATGAGCAGTTCTTC; CDR3 protein: CASSLKLANEQFF
D gene: -; clone size: few; V gene: TRBV9; J gene: TRBJ2-2; CDR3 DNA: TGTGCCAGCACCAGGGCAGCCCCGAACACCGGGGAGCTGTTTTTT; CDR3 protein: CASTRAAPNTGELFF
D gene: TRBD1; clone size: few; V gene: TRBV6-1; J gene: TRBJ2-2; CDR3 DNA: TGTGCCAGCAGAGGGACAGGGGAAGGCGGGGAGCTGTTTTTT; CDR3 protein: CASRGTGEGGELFF
D gene: TRBD1; clone size: few; V gene: TRBV11-2; J gene: TRBJ1-5; CDR3 DNA: TGTGCCAGCAGCCCGTCACAGGGGCCTCTTTATCAGCCCCAGCATTTT; CDR3 protein: CASSPSQGPLYQPQHF
D gene: TRBD1; clone size: -; V gene: TRBV20-1; J gene: TRBJ2-7; CDR3 DNA: TGCAGTGCTAACAGGGGCCGCAGCTCCTACGAGCAGTACTTC; CDR3 protein: CSANRGRSSYEQYF
D gene: -; clone size: -; V gene: TRBV2; J gene: TRBJ1-2; CDR3 DNA: TGTGCCAGCAATCGAGACACCAACTATGGCTACACCTTC; CDR3 protein: CASNRDTNYGYTF
D gene: -; clone size: many; V gene: TRBV6-5; J gene: TRBJ2-2; CDR3 DNA: TGTGCCAGCAGTTACGGGGGACTTTCTGGGGGCACCGGGGAGCTGTTTTTT; CDR3 protein: CASSYGGLSGGTGELFF
D gene: TRBD2; clone size: few; V gene: TRBV6-5; J gene: TRBJ2-1; CDR3 DNA: TGTGCCAGCAGTTACTCGGGACTACCTGGCCACAATGAGCAGTTCTTC; CDR3 protein: CASSYSGLPGHNEQFF
D gene: TRBD2; clone size: few; V gene: TRBV4-1; J gene: TRBJ2-1; CDR3 DNA: TGCGCCAGCAGCCAGGCCGTCCTAGCGGGAGGGCCCGGTGAGCAGTTCTTC; CDR3 protein: CASSQAVLAGGPGEQFF
D gene: -; clone size: -; V gene: TRBV29-1; J gene: TRBJ2-1; CDR3 DNA: TGCAGCGTTGAGTCCAGGGAGTGGTCCTACAATGAGCAGTTCTTC; CDR3 protein: CSVESREWSYNEQFF
D gene: TRBD1; clone size: -; V gene: TRBV29-1; J gene: TRBJ1-1; CDR3 DNA: TGCAGCGTTGGGGGGGATGGGACAGCTTCCATTAGCACTGAAGCTTTCTTT; CDR3 protein: CSVGGDGTASISTEAFF
D gene: -; clone size: -; V gene: TRBV18; J gene: TRBJ2-7; CDR3 DNA: TGTGCCAGCTCACCACGGCGGACAGCTAACTACGAGCAGTACTTC; CDR3 protein: CASSPRRTANYEQYF
D gene: TRBD1; clone size: -; V gene: TRBV7-6; J gene: TRBJ2-2; CDR3 DNA: TGTGCCAGCAGCTTAGGCACAGGGGGCAAGAACGGGGAGCTGTTTTTT; CDR3 protein: CASSLGTGGKNGELFF
D gene: TRBD2; clone size: -; V gene: TRBV7-9; J gene: TRBJ2-1; CDR3 DNA: TGTGCCAGCAGCCACCCCCCGGGACTAGCGGGAGTACATGAGCAGTTCTTC; CDR3 protein: CASSHPPGLAGVHEQFF
D gene: -; clone size: -; V gene: TRBV28; J gene: TRBJ1-5; CDR3 DNA: TGTGCCAGCAGTGGCGGAAAGAGACCCCAGCATTTT; CDR3 protein: CASSGGKRPQHF
D gene: -; clone size: -; V gene: TRBV5-1; J gene: TRBJ2-2; CDR3 DNA: TGCGCCAGCAGCATGACGGCAACCGGGGAGCTGTTTTTT; CDR3 protein: CASSMTATGELFF
D gene: TRBD2; clone size: many; V gene: TRBV12-3/TRBV12-4; J gene: TRBJ2-2; CDR3 DNA: TGTGCCAGCAGTTTAGGCGCGGGAGCCTACACCGGGGAGCTGTTTTTT; CDR3 protein: CASSLGAGAYTGELFF
D gene: TRBD1; clone size: few; V gene: TRBV5-1; J gene: TRBJ2-2; CDR3 DNA: TGCGCCAGCAGCATAAGGACAGGGGTCGACACCGGGGAGCTGTTTTTT; CDR3 protein: CASSIRTGVDTGELFF
D gene: -; clone size: few; V gene: TRBV5-1; J gene: TRBJ1-2; CDR3 DNA: TGCGCCAGCAGCGAAACGCCAGGGCGGGTGGATGGCTACACCTTC; CDR3 protein: CASSETPGRVDGYTF
D gene: TRBD2; clone size: -; V gene: TRBV28; J gene: TRBJ2-7; CDR3 DNA: TGTGCCAGCAGTTTGACGGGACTAGCCCTGGGAGTCTACGAGCAGTACTTC; CDR3 protein: CASSLTGLALGVYEQYF
D gene: TRBD1; clone size: few; V gene: TRBV12-3/TRBV12-4; J gene: TRBJ1-2; CDR3 DNA: TGTGCCATCGGGACAGCGTATGACTATGGCTACACCTTC; CDR3 protein: CAIGTAYDYGYTF
D gene: -; clone size: -; V gene: TRBV20-1; J gene: TRBJ2-7; CDR3 DNA: TGCAGTGCTAGAGCTTGGGAAACCTACGAGCAGTACTTC; CDR3 protein: CSARAWETYEQYF
D gene: TRBD1; clone size: few; V gene: TRBV10-3; J gene: TRBJ2-5; CDR3 DNA: TGTGCCATCAGTCGGGACAGGGGGCCAGGGCAAGAGACCCAGTACTTC; CDR3 protein: CAISRDRGPGQETQYF
D gene: -; clone size: -; V gene: TRBV5-1; J gene: TRBJ1-3; CDR3 DNA: TGCGCCAGCAGCTTATATGGGGATTCTGGAAACACCATATATTTT; CDR3 protein: CASSLYGDSGNTIYF
D gene: -; clone size: many; V gene: TRBV4-3; J gene: TRBJ1-6; CDR3 DNA: TGCGCCAGCAGCCAAGCCGGGACAATGGGTTCACCCCTCCACTTT; CDR3 protein: CASSQAGTMGSPLHF
D gene: -; clone size: -; V gene: TRBV30; J gene: TRBJ1-6; CDR3 DNA: TGTGCCTGGAACGAAGGACAGAAGAATTCACCCCTCCACTTT; CDR3 protein: CAWNEGQKNSPLHF